This T cell receptor (beta chain) was identified in a study of blood T cell repertoires in COVID-19. Study details: The study drew acute and convalescent COVID-19 samples from the United States, Italy and Spain.

This CDR3 contains 14 residues. Germline CDR1 and CDR2: SGHAT and FQNNGV. Trimming cost V 5 bases and J 4 bases, with 14 bases left between them. Categorization into cohorts depended on clinical history that participants reported. Assay: immunoSEQ multiplex PCR; the TCRdb copy retains only in-frame clones and omits some. The data show more than 300,000 clones, 80% to 95% seen once. Specimen: PBMCs or T cells enriched from blood (not recorded which). The chain combines TRBV11-2 with TRBJ1-1; TRBD1 might be the D (5 bases). This clonotype originated in a woman in her thirties who had recovered from COVID-19. CDR3 bases: TGTGCCAGCAGCACGATCAGGGAGGGCACTGAAGCTTTCTTT. As protein: CASSTIREGTEAFF.